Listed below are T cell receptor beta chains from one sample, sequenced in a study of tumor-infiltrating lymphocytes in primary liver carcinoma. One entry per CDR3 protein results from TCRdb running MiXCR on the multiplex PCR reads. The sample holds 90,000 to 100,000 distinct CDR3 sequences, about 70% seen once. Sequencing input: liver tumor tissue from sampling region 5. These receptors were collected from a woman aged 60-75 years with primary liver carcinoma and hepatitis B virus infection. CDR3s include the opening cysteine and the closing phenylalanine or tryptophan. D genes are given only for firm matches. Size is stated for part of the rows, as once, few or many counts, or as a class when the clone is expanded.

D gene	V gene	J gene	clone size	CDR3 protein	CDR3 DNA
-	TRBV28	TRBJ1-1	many	CASSLEQLNTEAFF	TGTGCCAGCAGTTTAGAACAGCTTAACACTGAAGCTTTCTTT
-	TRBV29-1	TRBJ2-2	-	CGAQEWETGELFF	TGCGGCGCCCAAGAGTGGGAGACCGGGGAGCTGTTTTTT
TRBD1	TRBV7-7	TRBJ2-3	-	CASSRDRGADTQYF	TGTGCTAGCAGCAGGGACAGGGGAGCAGATACTCAGTATTTT
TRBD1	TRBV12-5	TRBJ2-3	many	CASAPGGADTQYF	TGTGCTAGTGCCCCAGGGGGCGCAGATACGCAGTATTTT
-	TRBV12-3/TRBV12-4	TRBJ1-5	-	CSSSPTTSSDQPQHF	TGTTCCAGCAGTCCGACAACGAGTTCCGATCAGCCCCAGCATTTT
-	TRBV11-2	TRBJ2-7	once	CANSLQYKQYF	TGTGCCAACAGTCTCCAATACAAGCAGTACTTC
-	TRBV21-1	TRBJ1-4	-	CTSPPFGQGGEELFF	TGTACCAGCCCCCCTTTCGGGCAGGGGGGCGAAGAACTGTTTTTT
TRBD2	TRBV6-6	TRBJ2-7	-	CASSAGTSGSWVDEQYF	TGTGCCAGCAGTGCCGGGACTAGCGGGAGCTGGGTCGACGAGCAGTACTTC
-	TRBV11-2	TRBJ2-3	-	CASSSGQTGPGTQYF	TGTGCCAGCAGCTCGGGACAAACGGGACCAGGTACGCAGTATTTT
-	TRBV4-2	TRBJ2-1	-	CAGSQDLKKTPQFF	TGTGCCGGCAGTCAAGATCTAAAAAAGACCCCCCAGTTCTTC
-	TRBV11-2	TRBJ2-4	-	CASPLEFKNIQYF	TGTGCCAGTCCACTAGAGTTCAAAAACATTCAGTACTTC
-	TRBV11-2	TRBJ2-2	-	CASSLERVGGELFF	TGTGCCAGCAGCTTAGAGCGGGTTGGTGGGGAGCTGTTTTTT
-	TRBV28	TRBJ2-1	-	CASSYLLLDTDTYNEQFF	TGTGCCAGCAGTTACCTTCTGCTCGACACCGATACCTACAATGAGCAGTTCTTC
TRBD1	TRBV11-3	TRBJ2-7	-	CASSPVTGGNHEQYF	TGCGCCAGCAGCCCGGTGACAGGGGGCAACCACGAGCAGTACTTC
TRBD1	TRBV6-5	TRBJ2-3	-	CASRMTGESADTQYF	TGTGCCAGCAGAATGACAGGGGAAAGTGCAGATACGCAGTATTTT
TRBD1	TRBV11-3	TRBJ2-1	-	CASSLGQGEWSVDEQLF	TGTGCCAGCAGCTTAGGTCAGGGGGAGTGGAGTGTCGATGAGCAGCTCTTC
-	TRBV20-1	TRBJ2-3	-	CSAKTRTAADTQYF	TGCAGTGCCAAAACCCGGACCGCGGCAGATACGCAGTATTTT
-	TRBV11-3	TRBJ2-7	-	CASSLAQDLINEQYF	TGTGCCAGCAGCCTTGCCCAGGACCTTATCAACGAGCAGTACTTC
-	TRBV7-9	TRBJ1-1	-	CVSSSPDAPNTEAFF	TGTGTCAGCAGCTCCCCGGACGCCCCGAACACTGAAGCTTTCTTT
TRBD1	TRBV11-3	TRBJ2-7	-	CASSPGTGCFYEQYF	TGTGCCAGCAGCCCCGGGACAGGGTGCTTCTACGAGCAGTACTTC
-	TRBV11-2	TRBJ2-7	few	CASSLAWRAYEQYF	TGTGCTAGCAGTTTAGCATGGAGAGCCTATGAGCAGTACTTC
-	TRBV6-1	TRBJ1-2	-	CASSEITEDPYGYTF	TGTGCCAGCAGTGAAATTACAGAGGATCCTTATGGCTATACCTTC
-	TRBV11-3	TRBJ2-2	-	CASSLDFTGVLFF	TGTGCCAGCAGCTTAGACTTCACCGGGGTGCTGTTTTTT
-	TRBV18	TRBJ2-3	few	CASSPVGGDADTQYF	TGTGCCAGCTCACCTGTAGGCGGGGACGCAGATACGCAGTATTTT
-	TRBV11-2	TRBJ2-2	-	CASSPVGRGLVTRELFF	TGTGCCAGCAGCCCGGTAGGCAGGGGACTTGTCACTCGGGAGCTGTTTTTT
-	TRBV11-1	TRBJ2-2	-	CANIPSLDTGELFF	TGTGCCAACATACCGAGCCTTGACACCGGGGAGCTATTTTTT
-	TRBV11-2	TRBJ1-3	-	CTSSRAGGNTIYF	TGTACCAGCAGCCGGGCAGGAGGAAACACCATATATTTT
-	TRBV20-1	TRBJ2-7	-	CSAREGQSYEQYF	TGCAGTGCTAGGGAGGGACAGTCCTACGAGCAGTACTTC
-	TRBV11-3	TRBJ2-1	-	CASSLGSVGEQFF	TGTGCCAGCAGCTTAGGTAGCGTCGGTGAGCAATTCTTC
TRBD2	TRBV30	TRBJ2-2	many	CALRSDTWTSGSRTGELFF	TGTGCCTTGAGGAGCGACACCTGGACTAGCGGGAGTCGGACCGGGGAGCTGTTTTTT
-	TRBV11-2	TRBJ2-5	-	CASRPVRLVPETQYF	TGTGCCAGCAGACCCGTCAGGCTAGTCCCAGAGACCCAGTACTTC
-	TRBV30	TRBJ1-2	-	CAWSVGIDGDGYTF	TGTGCCTGGAGTGTGGGGATAGATGGGGATGGCTACACCTTC
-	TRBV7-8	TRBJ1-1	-	CASNLVAANTEAFF	TGTGCCAGCAACTTAGTGGCAGCGAACACTGAAGCTTTCTTT
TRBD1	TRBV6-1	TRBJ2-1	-	CASRGQRHDSYNEQFF	TGCGCCAGCAGGGGACAGAGACATGACTCCTACAATGAGCAGTTCTTC
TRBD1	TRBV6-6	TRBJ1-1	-	CASNIVTGDNEAFF	TGTGCCAGCAATATAGTGACAGGGGACAATGAAGCTTTCTTT
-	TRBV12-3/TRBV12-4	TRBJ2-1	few	CASSLGVTDNEQFF	TGTGCCAGCAGTCTCGGTGTGACCGACAATGAGCAGTTCTTC
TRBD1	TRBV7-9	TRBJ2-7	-	CVSSLAWDRDEQYF	TGTGTCAGCAGCTTAGCGTGGGACAGGGACGAGCAGTACTTC
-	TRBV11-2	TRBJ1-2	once	CARSSHRDGYGYPF	TGTGCCCGTAGCTCCCACAGGGATGGGTATGGCTACCCCTTC
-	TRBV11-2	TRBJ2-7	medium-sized	CASSLLAGQGEQYF	TGTGCCAGCAGCTTACTAGCGGGACAGGGCGAGCAGTACTTC
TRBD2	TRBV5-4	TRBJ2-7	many	CASSRNSGGYEQYF	TGTGCCAGCAGCCGGAACAGCGGGGGCTACGAGCAGTACTTC
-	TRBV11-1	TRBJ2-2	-	CASRPSLETGVLCF	TGTGCCAGCAGACCGAGCCTTGAAACCGGGGTGCTGTGTTTT
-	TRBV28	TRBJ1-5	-	CTISLGSGLQPQHF	TGTACCATCAGTTTAGGTAGCGGTTTGCAGCCCCAGCATTTT
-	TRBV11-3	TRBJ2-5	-	CASSPAGSRETQYF	TGTGCCAGCAGCCCAGCAGGGTCGCGGGAGACCCAGTACTTC
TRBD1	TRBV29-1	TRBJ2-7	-	CSVERILAGGYEQYF	TGCAGCGTTGAACGGATCTTGGCAGGGGGCTACGAGCAGTATTTC
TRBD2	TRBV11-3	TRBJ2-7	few	CTSSGGRSSREQYF	TGTACCAGCAGCGGGGGAAGGTCTAGTCGCGAACAGTACTTC
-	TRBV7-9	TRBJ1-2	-	CASSRVGGYGNAF	TGTGCCAGTAGCCGCGTCGGGGGGTATGGCAACGCATTC
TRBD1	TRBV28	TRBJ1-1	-	CASSWTGGGTEAFF	TGTGCCAGCAGTTGGACAGGGGGTGGCACTGAAGCTTTCTTT
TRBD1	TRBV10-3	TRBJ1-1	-	CVISEPGGEAFF	TGTGTCATCAGTGAGCCAGGGGGTGAGGCTTTCTTT
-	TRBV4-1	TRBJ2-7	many	CASSQVGTYEQYF	TGCGCCAGCAGCCAAGTCGGCACCTACGAGCAGTACTTC
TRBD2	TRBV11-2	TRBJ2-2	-	CASSHGTSGTGEPFF	TGTGCCAGCAGCCACGGGACTAGTGGCACCGGGGAGCCGTTTTTT
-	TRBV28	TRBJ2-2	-	CASQGSNTGELFF	TGTGCCAGCCAGGGATCGAACACCGGGGAGCTGTTTTTT
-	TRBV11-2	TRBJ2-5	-	CASSLEYGCGKTQYF	TGTGCCAGCAGCTTAGAGTACGGGTGTGGGAAGACCCAGTACTTC
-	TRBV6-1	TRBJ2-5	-	CASSESVEASQLWETQYF	TGTGCCAGCAGTGAATCGGTCGAGGCCAGCCAGCTTTGGGAGACCCAGTACTTC
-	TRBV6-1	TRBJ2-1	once	CASSPGLSGMNNEQFF	TGTGCCAGCAGCCCAGGACTATCGGGAATGAACAATGAGCAGTTCTTC
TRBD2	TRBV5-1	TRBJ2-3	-	CASRLEGGRAKQYF	TGCGCCAGCAGATTGGAAGGCGGGAGGGCCAAGCAGTATTTT
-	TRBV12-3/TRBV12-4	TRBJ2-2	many	CASTPDYHTGELFF	TGTGCCAGCACCCCGGACTACCACACCGGGGAGCTGTTTTTT
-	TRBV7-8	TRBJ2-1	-	CASSVELVGSWDEQFF	TGTGCCAGCAGCGTAGAACTAGTGGGATCCTGGGATGAGCAGTTCTTC
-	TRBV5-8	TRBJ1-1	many	CASSLYGVLTEAFF	TGTGCCAGCAGCTTGTATGGGGTTCTCACTGAAGCTTTCTTT
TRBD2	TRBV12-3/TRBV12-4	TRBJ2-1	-	CASRGETSGSSYNEQFF	TGTGCCAGCAGGGGGGAGACTAGCGGGAGTTCCTACAATGAGCAGTTCTTC